The next 14 T cell receptor beta chains were all read from a single sample in a study of blood T cell repertoires in COVID-19. Clones were sequenced by immunoSEQ multiplex PCR, and TCRdb holds only the in-frame ones, with some missing. The sample contains more than 45,000 clones, around 86% of which appear only once. The specimen was peripheral blood. The receptors were gathered from a human donor with active COVID-19. The donor label of this sample is uncertain.

The chain combines TRBV11-3 with TRBJ2-5; maybe TRBD1 (6 bases). The germline V gene encodes CDR1 SGHNT and CDR2 YENEEA. The CDR3 spans 15 residues. V lost 1 base and J lost 3, with 12 bases in between. The CDR3 region is CASSLGGREEETQYF. In DNA form, the CDR3 reads TGTGCCAGCAGCTTAGGGGGGCGCGAGGAAGAGACCCAGTACTTC.

The rearrangement joins TRBV28 to TRBJ2-7; 9 positions match TRBD1. The trim removed 7 bases at V and 1 base at J, leaving 11 bases unmatched. Germline loops: CDR1 MDHEN, CDR2 SYDVKM. The CDR3 loop spans 16 amino acids. CDR3 in amino acids: CASNQQGGTGSYEQYF. CDR3 coding DNA: TGTGCCAGCAATCAACAGGGGGGGACAGGGTCCTACGAGCAGTACTTC.

The table lists this clone with a count of one. The chain uses TRBV7-3 and TRBJ2-1; 8 nucleotides line up with TRBD2. The CDR3 extends over 18 amino acids. The J segment lost 3 bases and the V segment lost 2 bases, leaving 12 bases of the junction unmatched. Germline CDR1 SGHTA, CDR2 FQGTGA. The CDR3 is CASSLLPLSGGNYNEQFF. As DNA, the CDR3 is TGTGCCAGCAGCTTACTCCCACTCTCGGGGGGGAACTACAATGAGCAGTTCTTC.

This clone was seen more than once but under ten times. The gene calls are TRBV6-1 and TRBJ2-3, with TRBD2 as a possible D gene (6 bases). The CDR3 has 14 residues. CDR1 is MNHNS and CDR2 is SASEGT in the germline V gene. Trimming cost V 0 bases and J 11 bases, with 15 bases left between them. CDR3 residues: CASSEAPGGKKQYF. DNA for the CDR3: TGTGCCAGCAGTGAAGCTCCCGGAGGGAAGAAGCAGTATTTT.

The sample holds one count of this clone. The chain joins TRBV5-1 to TRBJ2-7; tentatively, D is TRBD2 (5 bases). V was pared by 4 bases and J by 6 bases, with 11 bases between. This CDR3 has 12 residues. Germline assignment: CDR1 SGHRS and CDR2 YFSETQ. The CDR3 bases are TGCGCCAGCAGCCCGGTGGGGAGCGAGCAGTACTTC. Translating gives CASSPVGSEQYF. The entire variable domain, with the rest obtained from reference TRBV5-1 and TRBJ2-7, is as follows: KAGVTQTPRYLIKTRGQQVTLSCSPISGHRSVSWYQQTPGQGLQFLFEYFSETQRNKGNFPGRFSGRQFSNSRSEMNVSTLELGDSALYLCASSPVGSEQYFGPGTRLTVT.

The chain carries TRBV20-1 and TRBJ1-2; the D gene is possibly TRBD1 (6 bases). Germline CDR1 and CDR2: DFQATT and SNEGSKA (reference sequence). V lost 3 bases and J 4 bases, leaving 9 bases between the germline ends. This CDR3 spans 12 amino acids. In DNA, the CDR3 is TGCAGTGCTAGTACAGGGATCTATGGCTACACCTTC. Translation: CSASTGIYGYTF.

The V and J genes are TRBV6-6 and TRBJ2-1; D perhaps matches TRBD2 (5 bases). Germline V gene sequence: CDR1 MNHNY, CDR2 SVGAGI (reference sequence). Trimming cost V 4 bases and J 2 bases, with 15 bases left between them. This CDR3 comprises 16 residues. Here the CDR3 reads CASSSPPGSTYNEQFF. The CDR3 nucleotides read TGTGCCAGCAGTTCCCCACCGGGGTCCACCTACAATGAGCAGTTCTTC.

The genes are TRBV7-3 and TRBJ1-2; TRBD1 is a possible D gene (5 bases). The CDR3 is 13 amino acids. V dropped 6 bases and J dropped 10 bases, with 18 bases sitting between them. Germline V gives CDR1 SGHTA, CDR2 FQGTGA. CDR3 loop: CASSFTGEKDYTF. In DNA, the CDR3 is TGTGCCAGCAGTTTCACGGGGGAGAAGGACTACACCTTC.

DNA for the CDR3: TGTGCCAGTAGTTTTAACGGACAGGGTTCTGGAAACACCATATATTTT. This codes for CASSFNGQGSGNTIYF. The rearrangement uses TRBV19 and TRBJ1-3; TRBD1 matches 8 bases. CDR3 length equals 16 residues. The junction had 7 bases not matched to a gene; V was cut back by 5 bases and J by 1 base. Germline V CDR1 and CDR2: LNHDA, SQIVND (reference sequence).

The count of this clone is one. The chain recombines TRBV10-3 with TRBJ1-3, with 7 bases that match TRBD1. The germline gives CDR1 ENHRY, CDR2 SYGVKD. This CDR3 is built from 16 residues. V dropped 3 bases and J dropped 2; count of bases not matched to a gene: 7. CDR3 in DNA: TGTGCCATCAGTGACCGGGACAGAGCCCCTGGAAACACCATATATTTT. The encoded protein is CAISDRDRAPGNTIYF.

In this sample, this clone turned up a few times. The chain links TRBV5-1 to TRBJ1-3; D is uncertain. Germline-derived CDR1 and CDR2 are SGHRS and YFSETQ. Deletions cut 0 bases from V and 4 bases from J, with 8 bases between. The CDR3 length is 14 residues. The DNA for the CDR3 is TGCGCCAGCAGCTTGGGGGCGCAAGGAAACACCATATATTTT. Translated: CASSLGAQGNTIYF.

This chain links TRBV6-2 or TRBV6-3 with TRBJ2-1, with TRBD1 matching 10 bases. This CDR3 is 17 amino acids long. The V gene end was trimmed by 6 bases and the J gene end by 0 bases; junction bases not matched to a gene: 8. Germline-derived CDR1 and CDR2 are MNHEY and SVGEGT. The CDR3 DNA sequence: TGTGCCAGCAGCACTGGACAGGGGGGCGCCTCCTACAATGAGCAGTTCTTC. Amino acids: CASSTGQGGASYNEQFF.

The rearrangement joins TRBV6-6 to TRBJ1-6; D ambiguous. V was clipped by 4 bases and J by 7 bases, with 8 bases between them. The length of the CDR3 is 13 residues. Per germline, CDR1 MNHNY and CDR2 SVGAGI (reference sequence). The CDR3 DNA reads as TGTGCCAGCAGTTTGGGAGACAATTCACCCCTCCACTTT. Encoded protein: CASSLGDNSPLHF.

This sequence joins TRBV5-6 and TRBJ1-5; D may be TRBD1 (6 bases). Germline CDR1 and CDR2: SGHDT and YYEEEE. This CDR3 has 14 amino acids. V dropped 4 bases and J dropped 3 bases, with 11 bases sitting between them. The CDR3 is CASSRTAPNQPQHF. CDR3 nucleotides: TGTGCCAGCAGCAGGACAGCGCCCAATCAGCCCCAGCATTTT.